This T cell receptor (beta chain) was obtained from a study of cytomegalovirus exposure and HLA in healthy donors (TCRdb year 2017). For the study in its entirety: A later analysis indicated that the 120 or so validation repertoires were generated on the platform also employed for the roughly 730 repertoires of the first cohort. The study aimed to test whether cataloging public T cell receptors could reveal signatures of past pathogen exposure. In addition to the first cohort of hundreds of subjects, a separate validation cohort of approximately 120 different subjects was used. High-throughput TCR immunosequencing, statistical association of individual TCRs with disease status, and machine learning were combined to predict cytomegalovirus infection status.

The donors belonged to the validation cohort of about 120 subjects, which was separate from the roughly 670-subject first cohort. Overall study results and their limits: The validation cohort had no HLA typing available for a later analysis, so co-occurrence within that cohort was assessed over all 110 or so repertoires. Most TCR sequences were observed very rarely across donors, whereas some public TCRs were present in many individuals. In a later analysis, TCRs clustered in the first cohort were found to also tend to co-occur in the 120 or so validation repertoires, with 90% to 95% of cluster scores above 0. The study gave a list of 150 to 200 TCR beta chains associated with cytomegalovirus. A few of the identified cytomegalovirus-associated TCR beta chains were confirmed in vitro to be specific for cytomegalovirus antigens. The authors suggested that the approach could potentially be generalized to other disease states and immunological phenotypes. In both the original and validation cohorts, the classifier was reported to diagnose cytomegalovirus status with high specificity and sensitivity.

Library prep was done by the immunoSEQ multiplex PCR assay. The authors processed their data as follows. To diagnose cytomegalovirus status from the catalog of TCR beta chain sequences, a statistical classification framework was built. In its TCRdb copy, this immuneACCESS table keeps in-frame sequences only and misses some clones. Where compared with another copy, unresolved V genes explain less than half of these, and the others have no known cause. V, J and clone size derive from that table, while D and trimming were established from the DNA sequence. The sample contains 250,000 to 350,000 clones, 87% of them found a single time. The ten top clones hold 1% to 1.5% of the sample. Comments on this clone: It has no known antigen specificity. Within one base of it there is no much larger clone, and no base qualities were kept.

Counted from cysteine to phenylalanine, this CDR3 has 14 amino acids. The only DNA kept is the CDR3, 42 bases in frame from the first base. The germline V and J ends show losses of 6 bases and 3 bases respectively, and no gene match explains 5 bases of the junction. The germline V gene gives CDR1 as MNHEY and CDR2 as SVGAGI. Here the chain combines TRBV6-5 and TRBJ1-1; 9 junctional bases match TRBD1. The specimen was PBMCs. This TCR came from a woman between 25 and 40 years old in good health and CMV-seropositive. The base sequence is TGTGCCAGCAGGGAGACAGGGGGGGACACTGAAGCTTTCTTT. This translates into CASRETGGDTEAFF.